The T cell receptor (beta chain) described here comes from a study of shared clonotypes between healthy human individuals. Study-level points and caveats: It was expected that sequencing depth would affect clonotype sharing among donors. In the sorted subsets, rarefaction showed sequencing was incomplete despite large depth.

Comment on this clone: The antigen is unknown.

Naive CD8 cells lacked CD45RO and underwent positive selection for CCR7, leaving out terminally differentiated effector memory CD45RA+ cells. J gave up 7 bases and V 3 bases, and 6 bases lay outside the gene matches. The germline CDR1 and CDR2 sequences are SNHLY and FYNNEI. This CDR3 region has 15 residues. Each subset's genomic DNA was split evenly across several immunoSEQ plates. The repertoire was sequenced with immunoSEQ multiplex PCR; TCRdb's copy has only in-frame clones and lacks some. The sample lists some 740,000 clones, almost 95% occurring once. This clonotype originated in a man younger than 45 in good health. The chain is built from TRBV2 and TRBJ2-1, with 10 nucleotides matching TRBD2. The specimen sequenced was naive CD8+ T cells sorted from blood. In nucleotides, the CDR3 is TGTGCCAGCAGTGATCCAGCGGGAGGGCCGAATGAGCAGTTCTTC. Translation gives CASSDPAGGPNEQFF.